The clone carrying this T cell receptor (beta chain) has a handful of counts. Its antigen remains unknown. Via the markers CD45RO/CCR7/CD25/CD127/CD95/CD27, stem cell-like memory, regulatory, central memory and naive CD4+ cells were sorted. This sample was taken from a study of beta chain features in type 1 diabetes. Broader study findings: High TCR expression in some cells could lead to their over-representation in cDNA sequencing.

Sequenced material consisted of expressed TCRB transcripts (all of the isolated RNA was reverse transcribed). Repertoires were generated with immunoSEQ multiplex PCR, while TCRdb's copy carries only in-frame clones and drops some. This sample has around 450,000 clones, with approximately 10% found just once. This sequence was found in a woman in her late teens or twenties in good health. The sequencing input was naive CD4+ T cells from blood.

In DNA form, the CDR3 reads TGTGCCAGCAGCTTGGCAGAGGCGCAGTATTTT. It encodes CASSLAEAQYF. This chain connects TRBV7-2 to TRBJ2-3; D gene uncertain. Per the germline V gene, CDR1 is SGHTA and CDR2 is FQGNSA. The V end was cut by 3 bases, the J end by 10 bases, with 8 bases between. The CDR3 has 11 residues.